Sequencing of this T cell receptor beta chain was carried out in a study of blood T cell repertoires in COVID-19. The V segment lost 4 bases and the J segment 5 bases; nucleotides outside the gene matches: 10. Germline CDR1 SGHRS, CDR2 YFSETQ. CDR3 length equals 16 residues. This table comes from immunoSEQ multiplex PCR, and its TCRdb copy is limited to in-frame clones, with some not included. The top ten hold 0.8% to 0.95% of the sample, which has 250,000 or so clones, about 90% seen once. The sequence was collected from a man aged 30-40 years with COVID-19, enrolled during active disease. The chain uses TRBV5-1 and TRBJ2-1; 9 bases line up with TRBD2. Specimen: peripheral blood. The CDR3 reads CASSEYSGGGDNEQFF. CDR3 sequence (DNA): TGCGCCAGCAGCGAATATAGCGGGGGCGGGGACAATGAGCAGTTCTTC.